This entry concerns a single TCR beta chain. The sample belongs to a study of blood T cell repertoires in COVID-19. Study as a whole: Italy, Spain and the United States were the sources of the convalescent and acute COVID-19 samples. PBMCs, B-cell-depleted T cells, or T cells provided the cDNA or gDNA that made up the material.

Methods used by the authors: It was from reference gene primer amplification that nucleated cell counts were estimated. The table came from immunoSEQ multiplex PCR; TCRdb's copy has only in-frame clones and leaves some out. That table gives V, J and clone size, and the DNA gave D and trimming. This sample has around 200,000 clones; more than 75% occur once, and the top ten carry roughly 18%. Enrolment of Seattle patients took place during active infection, and they were followed longitudinally. V was cut by 1 base and J by 6 bases, with 11 bases left in between. The CDR3 has 14 residues. Germline values: CDR1 MGHRA, CDR2 YSYEKL.

Sequencing was carried out using peripheral blood. The source is a person aged 70 to 85 with COVID-19, enrolled during active disease. The V call is TRBV4-1, the J call TRBJ2-3; D gene ambiguous. DNA for the CDR3: TGCGCCAGCAGCCAAGTAGTTCCCTCCGATACGCAGTATTTT. Its translation: CASSQVVPSDTQYF.